This is a list of T cell receptor beta chains from one sample in a study of blood T cell repertoires in COVID-19. Sequenced by immunoSEQ multiplex PCR; TCRdb stores in-frame clones only, minus some. The sample lists roughly 240,000 clones; roughly 83% were seen once. Sequences were obtained from peripheral blood. These receptors came from a man aged 55 to 69 who had recovered from COVID-19. Each CDR3 is given with its conserved first and last residue. The D gene is left open where the match is weak. Not all rows give a size; the values are once, few, many and, for expanded clones, a class.

j_call: TRBJ2-1
clone_size: .
d_call: TRBD2
v_call: TRBV27
cdr3_nt: TGTGCCAGCAGTTTATCGCTAAAGCGGGAGAGGGCCTACAATGAGCAGTTCTTC
cdr3_aa: CASSLSLKRERAYNEQFF

j_call: TRBJ2-1
clone_size: .
d_call: TRBD2
v_call: TRBV5-4
cdr3_nt: TGTGCCAGCAGCTTGGGCGTCGTCGGGGGGGCCTCGAATGAGCAGTTCTTC
cdr3_aa: CASSLGVVGGASNEQFF

j_call: TRBJ2-1
clone_size: .
d_call: .
v_call: TRBV6-5
cdr3_nt: TGTGCCAGCAGAGAGCTTAATGTTGTATCTGAGCAGTTCTTC
cdr3_aa: CASRELNVVSEQFF

j_call: TRBJ1-1
clone_size: .
d_call: .
v_call: TRBV7-9
cdr3_nt: TGTGCCAGCAGCGAGGGCAATTTGGGGACTGAAGCTTTCTTT
cdr3_aa: CASSEGNLGTEAFF

j_call: TRBJ2-1
clone_size: .
d_call: .
v_call: TRBV7-9
cdr3_nt: TGTGCCAGCAGCTTTGGGCTGAGCTCCTACAATGAGCAGTTCTTC
cdr3_aa: CASSFGLSSYNEQFF

j_call: TRBJ1-5
clone_size: .
d_call: TRBD1
v_call: TRBV19
cdr3_nt: TGTGCCAGTAGTGACAGGGTCAATCAGCCCCAGCATTTT
cdr3_aa: CASSDRVNQPQHF

j_call: TRBJ1-1
clone_size: .
d_call: TRBD1
v_call: TRBV5-4
cdr3_nt: TGTGCCAGCAGCCCCGGGGGTGCACAGGGGGACACTGAAGCTTTCTTT
cdr3_aa: CASSPGGAQGDTEAFF

j_call: TRBJ1-1
clone_size: .
d_call: TRBD1
v_call: TRBV30
cdr3_nt: TGTGCCGGTCGGACAGGAGACACTGAAGCTTTCTTT
cdr3_aa: CAGRTGDTEAFF

j_call: TRBJ1-2
clone_size: once
d_call: .
v_call: TRBV6-1
cdr3_nt: TGTGCCAGCAGTGAAAGCGACAGGCCGAGGACCTTC
cdr3_aa: CASSESDRPRTF

j_call: TRBJ2-1
clone_size: .
d_call: TRBD2
v_call: TRBV29-1
cdr3_nt: TGCAGCGTTGATGGGACTAGAGGGGTGGGTTCCTACAATGAGCAGTTCTTC
cdr3_aa: CSVDGTRGVGSYNEQFF

j_call: TRBJ1-1
clone_size: .
d_call: .
v_call: TRBV5-3
cdr3_nt: TGTGCCCGCCTCGGGGGTGGAAGGGTGAACACTGAAGCTTTCTTT
cdr3_aa: CARLGGGRVNTEAFF

j_call: TRBJ2-1
clone_size: .
d_call: .
v_call: TRBV10-3
cdr3_nt: TGTGCCATCAGTGACACGGTCAACGGCCGGGGGCAGTTCTTC
cdr3_aa: CAISDTVNGRGQFF

j_call: TRBJ1-1
clone_size: .
d_call: .
v_call: TRBV7-9
cdr3_nt: TGTGCCAGCAGCTTAGCGGGAGGGGGCACTGAAGCTTTCTTT
cdr3_aa: CASSLAGGGTEAFF

j_call: TRBJ2-1
clone_size: .
d_call: TRBD2
v_call: TRBV6-5
cdr3_nt: TGTGCCAGCAGTTACTCGGGGGGGGGAGTCGATGAGCAGTTCTTC
cdr3_aa: CASSYSGGGVDEQFF

j_call: TRBJ2-7
clone_size: .
d_call: TRBD2
v_call: TRBV18
cdr3_nt: TGTGCCAGCTCACCAGGGTCGCGGGGGGGACTCTACGAGCAGTACTTC
cdr3_aa: CASSPGSRGGLYEQYF

j_call: TRBJ1-1
clone_size: .
d_call: .
v_call: TRBV18
cdr3_nt: TGTGCCAGCTCACCACTCGGGGATGGTGGCACTGAAGCTTTCTTT
cdr3_aa: CASSPLGDGGTEAFF

j_call: TRBJ1-1
clone_size: .
d_call: .
v_call: TRBV28
cdr3_nt: TGTGCCAGCAGTTTTGGGTCGGGGGTCACTGAAGCTTTCTTT
cdr3_aa: CASSFGSGVTEAFF

j_call: TRBJ2-7
clone_size: .
d_call: TRBD2
v_call: TRBV7-8
cdr3_nt: TGTGCCAGCAGCCCAGGACTAGCGGGACGCTACGAGCAGTACTTC
cdr3_aa: CASSPGLAGRYEQYF

j_call: TRBJ2-5
clone_size: once
d_call: .
v_call: TRBV30
cdr3_nt: TGTGCCTGGAGTGTCGGAGAGACCCAGTACTTC
cdr3_aa: CAWSVGETQYF

j_call: TRBJ1-2
clone_size: once
d_call: .
v_call: TRBV6-1
cdr3_nt: TGTGCCAGCAGTGAACCCAGCGCCGCTGTGGGCTATGGCTACACCTTC
cdr3_aa: CASSEPSAAVGYGYTF

j_call: TRBJ2-1
clone_size: .
d_call: TRBD2
v_call: TRBV19
cdr3_nt: TGTGCCAGTAGCCCGCCTAGCGGGGGGTGGAATGAGCAGTTCTTC
cdr3_aa: CASSPPSGGWNEQFF

j_call: TRBJ2-5
clone_size: .
d_call: .
v_call: TRBV30
cdr3_nt: TGTGCCTGGAGTCGAGAGACCCAGTACTTC
cdr3_aa: CAWSRETQYF

j_call: TRBJ1-4
clone_size: .
d_call: .
v_call: TRBV18
cdr3_nt: TGTGCCAGCGCTTCACAGGGACGTGAAAAACTGTTTTTT
cdr3_aa: CASASQGREKLFF

j_call: TRBJ2-6
clone_size: .
d_call: .
v_call: TRBV15
cdr3_nt: TGTGCCACCAGCAGGTACTCTGGGGCCAACGTCCTGACTTTC
cdr3_aa: CATSRYSGANVLTF

j_call: TRBJ1-1
clone_size: .
d_call: .
v_call: TRBV19
cdr3_nt: TGTGCCAGTAGTATTGATCCAGGATCGGCCACTGAAGCTTTCTTT
cdr3_aa: CASSIDPGSATEAFF

j_call: TRBJ2-7
clone_size: .
d_call: TRBD2
v_call: TRBV7-9
cdr3_nt: TGTGCCAGCAGCTTAGAGGGGGGACTAGGCGGTTCCGAGCAGTACTTC
cdr3_aa: CASSLEGGLGGSEQYF

j_call: TRBJ1-2
clone_size: many
d_call: .
v_call: TRBV7-2
cdr3_nt: TGTGCCAGCAGCAATAGCGGGGGCAAGAGCTATGGCTACACCTTC
cdr3_aa: CASSNSGGKSYGYTF

j_call: TRBJ1-5
clone_size: .
d_call: .
v_call: TRBV19
cdr3_nt: TGTGCCAGTACCACAGTTCATAGCAATCAGCCCCAGCATTTT
cdr3_aa: CASTTVHSNQPQHF

j_call: TRBJ2-2
clone_size: .
d_call: TRBD1
v_call: TRBV2
cdr3_nt: TGTGCCAGCAGTGGAGGGACAGGGCTCACCGGGGAGCTGTTTTTT
cdr3_aa: CASSGGTGLTGELFF

j_call: TRBJ1-6
clone_size: .
d_call: TRBD1
v_call: TRBV6-4
cdr3_nt: TGTGCCAGCAGTGAGTTCGGACAGGGAAGTTATTCACCCCTCCACTTT
cdr3_aa: CASSEFGQGSYSPLHF

j_call: TRBJ2-3
clone_size: .
d_call: .
v_call: TRBV4-2
cdr3_nt: TGTGCCAGCAGCCCTACCGGGTCGGCCACAGATACGCAGTATTTT
cdr3_aa: CASSPTGSATDTQYF

j_call: TRBJ1-1
clone_size: .
d_call: TRBD1
v_call: TRBV6-4
cdr3_nt: TGTGCCAGCAGTAAGAGGACAGGGGACCCTCGGACTGAAGCTTTCTTT
cdr3_aa: CASSKRTGDPRTEAFF

j_call: TRBJ1-4
clone_size: .
d_call: TRBD1
v_call: TRBV4-2
cdr3_nt: TGTGCCAGCAGCCAATCCGGGACAGGGCCTGAAAAACTGTTTTTT
cdr3_aa: CASSQSGTGPEKLFF

j_call: TRBJ2-7
clone_size: few
d_call: .
v_call: TRBV9
cdr3_nt: TGTGCCAGCAGCGCTGTAGTGGGGACAAAAAACGAGCAGTACTTC
cdr3_aa: CASSAVVGTKNEQYF

j_call: TRBJ2-1
clone_size: .
d_call: .
v_call: TRBV5-4
cdr3_nt: TGTGCCAGCAGCTTGGACAGGGCCGTCCAGCCCAATGAGCAGTTCTTC
cdr3_aa: CASSLDRAVQPNEQFF

j_call: TRBJ1-4
clone_size: .
d_call: TRBD1
v_call: TRBV7-2
cdr3_nt: TGTGCCAGCAGCCAGGGACAGCAGGAGAGGAAACTGTTTTTT
cdr3_aa: CASSQGQQERKLFF

j_call: TRBJ2-2
clone_size: .
d_call: TRBD1
v_call: TRBV11-2
cdr3_nt: TGTGCCAGCAGCTTAGACCCCGGGACAGGGTCCACCGGGGAGCTGTTTTTT
cdr3_aa: CASSLDPGTGSTGELFF

j_call: TRBJ2-2
clone_size: .
d_call: TRBD2
v_call: TRBV7-6
cdr3_nt: TGTGCCAGCAGCCCCGGGACTAACGGTGGGGAGCTGTTTTTT
cdr3_aa: CASSPGTNGGELFF

j_call: TRBJ2-3
clone_size: .
d_call: TRBD1
v_call: TRBV24-1
cdr3_nt: TGTGCCACCATGAGACAGGGGGCGGATACGCAGTATTTT
cdr3_aa: CATMRQGADTQYF

j_call: TRBJ1-1
clone_size: .
d_call: TRBD1
v_call: TRBV30
cdr3_nt: TGTGCCTGGAGACCTGCTTTTCTTCGGACAGGGACCACTGAAGCTTTCTTT
cdr3_aa: CAWRPAFLRTGTTEAFF

j_call: TRBJ2-3
clone_size: .
d_call: TRBD2
v_call: TRBV3-1/TRBV3-2
cdr3_nt: TGTGCCAGCAGCCCCTGGACTAGCGGGGTCAGGGATACGCAGTATTTT
cdr3_aa: CASSPWTSGVRDTQYF

j_call: TRBJ1-2
clone_size: .
d_call: .
v_call: TRBV7-9
cdr3_nt: TGTGCCAGCAGCTTATCGAGCCAGGGGAACTATGGCTACACCTTC
cdr3_aa: CASSLSSQGNYGYTF

j_call: TRBJ1-4
clone_size: .
d_call: .
v_call: TRBV7-9
cdr3_nt: TGTGCCAGCAGCGAGAGAGAAAAACTGTTTTTT
cdr3_aa: CASSEREKLFF

j_call: TRBJ2-7
clone_size: .
d_call: .
v_call: TRBV7-2
cdr3_nt: TGTGCCAGCCAAACCCTAGCACCCTGGGACGAGCAGTACTTC
cdr3_aa: CASQTLAPWDEQYF

j_call: TRBJ2-6
clone_size: .
d_call: .
v_call: TRBV5-6
cdr3_nt: TGTGCCAGCAGCTTGAGTTGGACCCGGAGGTCGGGGGCCAACGTCCTGACTTTC
cdr3_aa: CASSLSWTRRSGANVLTF

j_call: TRBJ1-2
clone_size: .
d_call: TRBD1
v_call: TRBV5-5
cdr3_nt: TGTGCCAGCAGCCCCAGGACAGGGAAGGGCAAAGGCTACACCTTC
cdr3_aa: CASSPRTGKGKGYTF

j_call: TRBJ2-3
clone_size: .
d_call: .
v_call: TRBV2
cdr3_nt: TGTGCCAGCCGCGCTAGCGTAGCCTCGGATACGCAGTATTTT
cdr3_aa: CASRASVASDTQYF

j_call: TRBJ1-2
clone_size: .
d_call: TRBD1
v_call: TRBV19
cdr3_nt: TGTGCCAGTAGTATGGCGGGGGGACAGTCTCGTGGCTACACCTTC
cdr3_aa: CASSMAGGQSRGYTF

j_call: TRBJ2-2
clone_size: .
d_call: TRBD2
v_call: TRBV7-8
cdr3_nt: TGTGCCAGCAGCCTACTCCGTGGACTAGCGGGGGCCCTACAGATTTCCAACACCGGGGAGCTGTTTTTT
cdr3_aa: CASSLLRGLAGALQISNTGELFF

j_call: TRBJ1-2
clone_size: .
d_call: .
v_call: TRBV9
cdr3_nt: TGTGCCAGCAGCGTAGCCCCGCAGTATGGCTACACCTTC
cdr3_aa: CASSVAPQYGYTF

j_call: TRBJ1-1
clone_size: .
d_call: .
v_call: TRBV18
cdr3_nt: TGTGCCAGCTCACCACCGGTCAGGGGATATACTGAAGCTTTCTTT
cdr3_aa: CASSPPVRGYTEAFF

j_call: TRBJ2-2
clone_size: .
d_call: .
v_call: TRBV30
cdr3_nt: TGTGCCTGGAGGACAGCCGCGAACACCGGGGAGCTGTTTTTT
cdr3_aa: CAWRTAANTGELFF

j_call: TRBJ2-1
clone_size: .
d_call: TRBD1
v_call: TRBV10-3
cdr3_nt: TGTGCCATCAGTGTTTTTGGGACAGGGGGCGATGAGCAGTTCTTC
cdr3_aa: CAISVFGTGGDEQFF

j_call: TRBJ1-2
clone_size: .
d_call: .
v_call: TRBV5-4
cdr3_nt: TGTGCCAGCAGCTTTGAGTCCGTAAACTATGGCTACACCTTC
cdr3_aa: CASSFESVNYGYTF

j_call: TRBJ2-5
clone_size: .
d_call: .
v_call: TRBV5-4
cdr3_nt: TGTGCCAGCAGCTTACTTCAAGAGACCCAGTACTTC
cdr3_aa: CASSLLQETQYF

j_call: TRBJ1-2
clone_size: .
d_call: .
v_call: TRBV9
cdr3_nt: TGTGCCAGCAGCCCCCGAGGTGGGGGGAGGGGCGCCAACTATGGCTACACCTTC
cdr3_aa: CASSPRGGGRGANYGYTF

j_call: TRBJ2-7
clone_size: .
d_call: .
v_call: TRBV5-1
cdr3_nt: TGCGCCAGCAGCTTCCCCGGGTACGAGCAGTACTTC
cdr3_aa: CASSFPGYEQYF

j_call: TRBJ1-2
clone_size: .
d_call: TRBD1
v_call: TRBV2
cdr3_nt: TGTGCCAGCAAAGGGGACAGACATGGCTACACCTTC
cdr3_aa: CASKGDRHGYTF

j_call: TRBJ2-7
clone_size: .
d_call: TRBD1
v_call: TRBV2
cdr3_nt: TGTGCCAGCAGCGGACAGGGAGGTTTGGGCCACGAGCAGTACTTC
cdr3_aa: CASSGQGGLGHEQYF